This T cell receptor beta chain was obtained from a study of OX40 agonist ivuxolimab in advanced cancers. Whole-study context: While on treatment, patients had intravenous ivuxolimab at 0.01 to 10 mg/kg every 2 weeks.

V gave up 6 bases and J gave up 4 bases, with 12 bases separating them. This CDR3 contains 14 residues. Per the germline V gene, CDR1 is SGHVS and CDR2 is FQNEAQ. Using immunoSEQ multiplex PCR, the repertoire was profiled, and TCRdb retains in-frame clones only, with some absent. The sample contains approximately 82,000 clones, around 85% of which appear only once. The sequence came from an adult with an advanced solid tumor such as melanoma, head and neck, liver or kidney cancer. This chain uses TRBV7-8 with TRBJ2-2, with a weak D call TRBD2 (5 bases). The source was CD4+ or CD8+ T cells sorted from blood, collected in a trial of the OX40 agonist ivuxolimab. The CDR3 region has the DNA TGTGCCAGCAGACGAACCCGGGGCACCGGGGAGCTGTTTTTT. As protein: CASRRTRGTGELFF.